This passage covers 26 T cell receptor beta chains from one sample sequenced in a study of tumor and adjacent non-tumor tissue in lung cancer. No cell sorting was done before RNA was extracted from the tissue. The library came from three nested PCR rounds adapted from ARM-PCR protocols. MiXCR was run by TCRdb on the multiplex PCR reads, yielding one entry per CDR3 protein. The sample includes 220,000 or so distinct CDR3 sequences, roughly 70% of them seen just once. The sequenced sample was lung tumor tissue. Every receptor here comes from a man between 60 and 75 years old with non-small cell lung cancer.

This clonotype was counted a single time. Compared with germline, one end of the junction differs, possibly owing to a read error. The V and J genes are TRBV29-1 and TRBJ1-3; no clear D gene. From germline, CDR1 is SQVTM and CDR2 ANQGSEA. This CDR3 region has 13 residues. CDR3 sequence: CTVAQASGNTIYF. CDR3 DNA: TGCACCGTTGCCCAGGCATCTGGAAACACCATATATTTT.

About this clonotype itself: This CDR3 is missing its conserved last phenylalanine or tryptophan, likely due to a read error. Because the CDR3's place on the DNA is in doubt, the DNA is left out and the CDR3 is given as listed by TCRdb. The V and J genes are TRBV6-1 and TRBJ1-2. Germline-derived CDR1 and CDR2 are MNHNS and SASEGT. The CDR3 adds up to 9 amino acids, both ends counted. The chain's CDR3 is CACSTPGTS.

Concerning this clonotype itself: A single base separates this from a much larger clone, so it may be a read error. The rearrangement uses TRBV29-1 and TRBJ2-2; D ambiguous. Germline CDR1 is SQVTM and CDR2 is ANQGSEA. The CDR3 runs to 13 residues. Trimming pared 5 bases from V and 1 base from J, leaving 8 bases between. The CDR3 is CSVTRGNTGELFF. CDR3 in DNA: TGCAGCGTTACCCGCGGGAACACCGGGGAGCTGTTTTTT.

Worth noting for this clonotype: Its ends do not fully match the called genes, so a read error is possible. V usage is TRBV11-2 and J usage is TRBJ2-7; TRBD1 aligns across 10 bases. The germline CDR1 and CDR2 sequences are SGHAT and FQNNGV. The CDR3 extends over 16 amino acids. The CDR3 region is CARSLMPGQGPYEQYF. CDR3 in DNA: TGTGCCAGGAGCCTTATGCCGGGACAGGGGCCCTACGAACAGTACTTC.

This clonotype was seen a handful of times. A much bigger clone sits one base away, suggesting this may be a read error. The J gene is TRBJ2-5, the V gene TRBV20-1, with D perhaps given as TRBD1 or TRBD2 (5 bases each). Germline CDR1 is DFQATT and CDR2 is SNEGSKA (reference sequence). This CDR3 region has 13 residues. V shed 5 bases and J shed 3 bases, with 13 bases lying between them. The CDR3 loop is CSAALVGEETQYF. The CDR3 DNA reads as TGCAGTGCTGCCCTAGTGGGGGAAGAGACCCAGTACTTC.

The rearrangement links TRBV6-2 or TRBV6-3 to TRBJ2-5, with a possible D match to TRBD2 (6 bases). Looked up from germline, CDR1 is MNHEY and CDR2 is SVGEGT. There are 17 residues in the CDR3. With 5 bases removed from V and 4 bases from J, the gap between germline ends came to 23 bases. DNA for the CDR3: TGTGCCAGCAGTCCCCGGGGGACGTCCTCTGCCGGAGAGACCCAGTACTTC. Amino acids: CASSPRGTSSAGETQYF.

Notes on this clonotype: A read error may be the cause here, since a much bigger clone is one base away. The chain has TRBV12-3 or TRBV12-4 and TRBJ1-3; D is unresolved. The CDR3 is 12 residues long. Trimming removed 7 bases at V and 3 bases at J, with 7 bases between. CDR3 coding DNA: TGTGCCAGCATCTTACATGGAAACACCATATATTTT. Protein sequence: CASILHGNTIYF.

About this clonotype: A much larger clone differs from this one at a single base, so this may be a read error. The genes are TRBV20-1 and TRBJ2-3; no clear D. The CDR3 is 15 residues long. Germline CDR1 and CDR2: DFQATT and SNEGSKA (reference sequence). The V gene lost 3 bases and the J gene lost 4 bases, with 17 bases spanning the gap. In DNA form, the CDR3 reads TGCAGTGCTAGTGCGGAAAAAAGGAGTCCAGATACGCAGTATTTT. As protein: CSASAEKRSPDTQYF.

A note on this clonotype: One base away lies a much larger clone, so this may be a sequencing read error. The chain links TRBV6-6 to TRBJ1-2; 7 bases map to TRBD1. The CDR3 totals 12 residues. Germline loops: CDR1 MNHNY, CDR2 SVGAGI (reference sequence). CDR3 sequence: CASSATQGSRAF. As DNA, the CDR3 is TGTGCCAGCAGTGCCACACAGGGGTCCCGGGCCTTC.

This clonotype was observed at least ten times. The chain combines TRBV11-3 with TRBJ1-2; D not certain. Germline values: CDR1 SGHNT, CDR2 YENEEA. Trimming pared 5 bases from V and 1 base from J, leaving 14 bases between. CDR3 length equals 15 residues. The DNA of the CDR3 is TGTGCCAGCAGCCCCCGGAGACAAGTTAACTATGGCTACACCTTC. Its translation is CASSPRRQVNYGYTF.

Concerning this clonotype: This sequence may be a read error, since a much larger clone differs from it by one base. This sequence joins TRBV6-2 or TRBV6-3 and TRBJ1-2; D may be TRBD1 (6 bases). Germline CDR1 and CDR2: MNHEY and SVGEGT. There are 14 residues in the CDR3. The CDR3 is CASRGTGSNYGNTF. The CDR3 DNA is TGTGCCAGCAGAGGCACAGGGTCCAACTATGGCAACACCTTC.

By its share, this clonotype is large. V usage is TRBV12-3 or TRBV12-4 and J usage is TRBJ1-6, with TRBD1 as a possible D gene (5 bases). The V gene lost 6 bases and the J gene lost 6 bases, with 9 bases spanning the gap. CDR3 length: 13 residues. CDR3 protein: CASRVGANSPLHF. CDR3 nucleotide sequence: TGTGCCAGCAGAGTCGGGGCTAATTCACCCCTCCACTTT.

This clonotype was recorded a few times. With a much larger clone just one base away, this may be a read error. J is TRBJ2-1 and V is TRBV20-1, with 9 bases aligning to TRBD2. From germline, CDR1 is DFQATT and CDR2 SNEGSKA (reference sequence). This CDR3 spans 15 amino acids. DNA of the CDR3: TGCAGTGATAGAACTGAGCGGGGGGTCTACAATGAGCAGTTCTTC. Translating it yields CSDRTERGVYNEQFF.

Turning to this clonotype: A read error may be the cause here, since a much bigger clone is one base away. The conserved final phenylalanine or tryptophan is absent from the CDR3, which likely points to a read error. CDR3 in DNA: TGTGCCAGCAGTTACCACAGGGATTCCGCTGAAGCTTTCTTA. It yields the protein CASSYHRDSAEAFL. The chain carries TRBV12-3 or TRBV12-4 and TRBJ1-1; possibly TRBD1 for D (6 bases). V lost 4 bases and J lost 6, with 15 bases in between. The CDR3 runs 14 residues.

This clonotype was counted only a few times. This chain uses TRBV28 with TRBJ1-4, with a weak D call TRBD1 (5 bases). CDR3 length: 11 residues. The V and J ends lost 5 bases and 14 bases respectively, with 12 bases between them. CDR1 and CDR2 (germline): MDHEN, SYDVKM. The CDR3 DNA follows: TGTGCCAGCAGTCGCCAGGGAAGGCTGTTTTTT. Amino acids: CASSRQGRLFF.

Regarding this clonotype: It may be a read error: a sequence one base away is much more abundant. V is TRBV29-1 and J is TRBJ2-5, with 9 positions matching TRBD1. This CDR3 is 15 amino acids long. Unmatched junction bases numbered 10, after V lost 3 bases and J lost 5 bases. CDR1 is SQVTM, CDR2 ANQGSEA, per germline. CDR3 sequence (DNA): TGCAGCGTTGATGCGGGACAGGGCAACGGGGAGACCCAGTACTTC. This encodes CSVDAGQGNGETQYF.

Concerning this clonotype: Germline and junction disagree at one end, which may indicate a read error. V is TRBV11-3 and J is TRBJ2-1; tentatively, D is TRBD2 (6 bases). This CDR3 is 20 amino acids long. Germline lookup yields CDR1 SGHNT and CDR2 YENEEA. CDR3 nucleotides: TGTGCCAGCAGCTTAGATCTCCTAGCGTCCTCGATGAGCTCCTACAATGAGGAGTTCTTT. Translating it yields CASSLDLLASSMSSYNEEFF.

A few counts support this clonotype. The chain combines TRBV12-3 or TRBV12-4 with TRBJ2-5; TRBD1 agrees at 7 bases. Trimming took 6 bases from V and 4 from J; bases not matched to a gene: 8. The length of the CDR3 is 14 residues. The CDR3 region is CASRVTGSGETQYF. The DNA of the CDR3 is TGTGCCAGCAGGGTGACAGGGAGTGGAGAGACCCAGTACTTC.

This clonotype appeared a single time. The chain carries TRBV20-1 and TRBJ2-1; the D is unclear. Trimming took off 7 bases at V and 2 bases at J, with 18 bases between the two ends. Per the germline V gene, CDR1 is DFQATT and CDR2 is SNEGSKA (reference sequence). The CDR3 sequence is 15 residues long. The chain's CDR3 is CSVSGGGVAYNEQFF. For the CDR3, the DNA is TGCAGTGTTAGTGGCGGTGGAGTAGCCTACAATGAGCAGTTCTTC.

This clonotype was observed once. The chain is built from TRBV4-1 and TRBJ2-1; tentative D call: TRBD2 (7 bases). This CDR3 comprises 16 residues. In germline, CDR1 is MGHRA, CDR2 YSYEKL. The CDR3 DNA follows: TGCACAAGCAGCCAACGGGGGGCCGAGGGTCCCAATGAGCAGTTCTTC. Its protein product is CTSSQRGAEGPNEQFF.

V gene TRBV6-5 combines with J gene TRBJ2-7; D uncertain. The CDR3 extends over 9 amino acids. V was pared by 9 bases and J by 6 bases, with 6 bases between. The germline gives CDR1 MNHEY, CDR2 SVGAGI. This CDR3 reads CASYLEQYF. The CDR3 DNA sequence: TGTGCCAGTTACCTCGAGCAGTACTTC.

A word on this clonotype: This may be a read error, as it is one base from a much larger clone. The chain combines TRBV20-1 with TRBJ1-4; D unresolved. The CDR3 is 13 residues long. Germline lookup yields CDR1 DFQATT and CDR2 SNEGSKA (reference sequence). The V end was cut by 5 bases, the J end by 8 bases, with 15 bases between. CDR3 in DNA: TGCAGTGCTGCACAGACATGGAGGGAAAAACTGTTTTTT. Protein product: CSAAQTWREKLFF.

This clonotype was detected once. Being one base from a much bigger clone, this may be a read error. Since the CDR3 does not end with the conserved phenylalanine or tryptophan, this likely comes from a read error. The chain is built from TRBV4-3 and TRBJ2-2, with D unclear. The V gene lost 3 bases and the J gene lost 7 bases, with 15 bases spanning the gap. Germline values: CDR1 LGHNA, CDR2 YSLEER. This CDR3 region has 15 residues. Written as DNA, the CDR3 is TGCGCCAGCAGCCACCTTCCCCTTGGTGTCGGGGAGCTGTTTTAT. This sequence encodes CASSHLPLGVGELFY.

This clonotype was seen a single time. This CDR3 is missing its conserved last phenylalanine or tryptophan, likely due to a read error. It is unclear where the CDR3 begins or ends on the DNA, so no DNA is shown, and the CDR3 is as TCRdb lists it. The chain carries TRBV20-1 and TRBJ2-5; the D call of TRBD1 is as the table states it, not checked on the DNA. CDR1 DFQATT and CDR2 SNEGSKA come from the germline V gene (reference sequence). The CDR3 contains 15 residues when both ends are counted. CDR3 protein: CSAYNTGTGQETQYL.

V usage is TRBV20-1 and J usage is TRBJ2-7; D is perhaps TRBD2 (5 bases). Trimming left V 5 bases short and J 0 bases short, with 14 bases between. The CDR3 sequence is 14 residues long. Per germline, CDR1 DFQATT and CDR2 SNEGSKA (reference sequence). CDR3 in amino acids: CSAFIASSSYEQYF. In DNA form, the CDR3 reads TGCAGTGCTTTCATAGCGTCAAGCTCCTACGAGCAGTACTTC.

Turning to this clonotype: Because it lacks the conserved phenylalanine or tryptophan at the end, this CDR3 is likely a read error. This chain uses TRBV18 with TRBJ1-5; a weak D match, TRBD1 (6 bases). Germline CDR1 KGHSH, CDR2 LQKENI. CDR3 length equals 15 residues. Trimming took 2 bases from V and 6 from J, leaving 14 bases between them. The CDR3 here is CASSPKRGEGQPQHS. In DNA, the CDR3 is TGTGCCAGCTCACCAAAGAGGGGGGAAGGTCAGCCCCAGCATTCT.